This is a list of T cell receptor beta chains from one sample in a study of cytomegalovirus exposure and HLA in healthy donors. The assay was immunoSEQ multiplex PCR, and TCRdb's table has in-frame clones only and misses some. Of some 150,000 clones in the sample, approximately 80% were seen once. Sequences were obtained from PBMCs. These receptors were collected from a male donor in good health and CMV-seronegative. Each CDR3 is given with its conserved first and last residue. A D gene is named only where the DNA matches it firmly.

d_call v_call cdr3_aa
- TRBV9 CASSVTAGVGKNIQYF
- TRBV7-9 CASSLAGSQYGYTF
- TRBV7-6 CASSLAQSYNEQFF
- TRBV30 CAWSVLGYGNQPQHF
- TRBV11-2 CASRGVGGPYEQYF
- TRBV4-3 CASSQGRTYEQYF
TRBD2 TRBV6-5 CASSYYQGGLGEQYF
TRBD1 TRBV6-1 CASLYRGEAEAFF
- TRBV28 CATYSSYEQYF
- TRBV27 CASSVTGLTEAFF
- TRBV9 CASSFGVAGELFF
- TRBV29-1 CSVVDISEQYF
TRBD1 TRBV7-6 CASSRTGGTEAFF
- TRBV28 CASRETGGNGPQHF
TRBD2 TRBV11-2 CAGSLWTSGSQETQYF
- TRBV27 CASSSSLTVMGANEQFF
- TRBV2 CASVGSREGEKLFF